This is a list of T cell receptor beta chains from one sample in a study of cytomegalovirus exposure and HLA in healthy donors. Measured with immunoSEQ multiplex PCR; TCRdb has only the in-frame clones, and not every one. Altogether 120,000 or so clones are present, under 85% being singletons, with the ten largest covering roughly 6%. Input material: PBMCs. These receptors came from a young man in good health and CMV-seropositive. Both conserved end residues are part of each CDR3. The D gene is left open where the match is weak. Clone size is given for some rows only: seen once, a few or many times, or a class if the clone is expanded.

D gene | J gene | clone size | V gene | CDR3 protein | CDR3 DNA
TRBD2 | TRBJ2-5 | . | TRBV15 | CATSVPGLAGAETQYF | TGTGCCACCAGCGTACCGGGACTAGCGGGAGCAGAGACCCAGTACTTC
. | TRBJ2-4 | . | TRBV4-1 | CASSPALEDSQYF | TGCGCCAGCTCCCCCGCACTCGAGGACAGTCAGTACTTC
. | TRBJ2-7 | . | TRBV7-2 | CASSLASEVYEQYF | TGTGCCAGCAGCTTAGCGTCAGAAGTCTACGAGCAGTACTTC
TRBD2 | TRBJ2-1 | once | TRBV11-3 | CASSPGLAGYNEQFF | TGTGCCAGCAGCCCCGGACTAGCGGGGTACAATGAGCAGTTCTTC
. | TRBJ1-1 | . | TRBV2 | CASLMETEAFF | TGTGCCAGTCTAATGGAGACTGAAGCTTTCTTT
TRBD1 | TRBJ1-1 | . | TRBV13 | CASLQGYTEAFF | TGTGCCAGCCTACAGGGGTATACTGAAGCTTTCTTT
. | TRBJ1-2 | . | TRBV19 | CASSSGRNYGYTF | TGTGCCAGTAGTAGCGGTCGGAACTATGGCTACACCTTC
TRBD1 | TRBJ2-7 | . | TRBV27 | CASSSSRTGWVKDEQYF | TGTGCCAGCAGTTCTTCCAGGACAGGGTGGGTCAAGGACGAGCAGTACTTC
TRBD1 | TRBJ1-5 | . | TRBV4-2 | CASSQGTGGALPLGTQPQHF | TGTGCCAGCAGCCAAGGGACAGGGGGCGCCTTACCTCTTGGGACTCAGCCCCAGCATTTT
. | TRBJ1-1 | few | TRBV28 | CASSIIPRVDTEAFF | TGTGCCAGCAGTATAATACCCAGGGTAGACACTGAAGCTTTCTTT
. | TRBJ1-2 | . | TRBV6-1 | CASRAGDGYTF | TGTGCCAGCCGGGCGGGGGATGGCTACACCTTC
. | TRBJ2-2 | . | TRBV20-1 | CSARGPGELFF | TGCAGTGCTAGGGGGCCCGGGGAGCTGTTTTTT
. | TRBJ2-7 | . | TRBV6-5 | CASSRSESYEQYF | TGTGCCAGCAGTCGATCGGAGTCCTACGAGCAGTACTTC
TRBD1 | TRBJ1-6 | few | TRBV13 | CASSVPGTGGDSPLHF | TGTGCCAGCAGCGTTCCCGGGACAGGGGGCGATTCACCCCTCCACTTT
TRBD1 | TRBJ1-5 | . | TRBV6-1 | CASSSRDSFNQPQHF | TGTGCCAGCAGTTCGAGGGACAGTTTCAATCAGCCCCAGCATTTT
. | TRBJ1-1 | . | TRBV7-9 | CASRQSPEAFF | TGTGCCAGCAGGCAAAGCCCTGAAGCTTTCTTT
. | TRBJ1-1 | . | TRBV9 | CASSAAGGHEAFF | TGTGCCAGCAGCGCGGCGGGGGGTCATGAAGCTTTCTTT
TRBD1 | TRBJ1-4 | few | TRBV27 | CASSARTGVLGEKLFF | TGTGCCAGCAGTGCTCGGACAGGGGTGTTGGGTGAAAAACTGTTTTTT
. | TRBJ1-5 | . | TRBV2 | CASTPQGLGNQPQHF | TGTGCCAGCACCCCTCAGGGGTTAGGCAATCAGCCCCAGCATTTT
. | TRBJ1-5 | . | TRBV30 | CAWSLTGIQPQHF | TGTGCCTGGAGTCTTACAGGGATTCAGCCCCAGCATTTT